The clone carrying this TCR beta chain is judged medium-sized. This sample was included in a study of T and B cells in COVID-19 patients. For the study at large: Recovered patients mostly had mild to moderate COVID-19 managed as outpatients.

The CDR3 extends over 12 amino acids. V was trimmed by 5 bases and J by 2 bases, leaving 7 bases between them. Germline V gene sequence: CDR1 MNHEY, CDR2 SMNVEV (reference sequence). Multiplex PCR with BIOMED2 TRB-A/B primer pools amplified TRB rearrangements. One entry per CDR3 protein results from TCRdb running MiXCR on the multiplex PCR reads. The table has around 5,200 distinct CDR3 sequences, about 20% seen once. Each TRB amplification used roughly 220-550 ng of genomic DNA from blood. The chain combines TRBV27 with TRBJ2-7; D is unclear. The sample taken for sequencing was blood. The receptor was derived from a human donor who had recovered from COVID-19. This CDR3 reads CASSADAYEQYF. CDR3 DNA sequence: TGTGCCAGCAGTGCCGATGCCTACGAGCAGTACTTC.